This T cell receptor beta chain was observed in a study of shared clonotypes between healthy human individuals. Terminally differentiated effector memory CD45RA+ cells were excluded from the naive CD8 cells, which were CD45RO-negative and positively selected for CCR7. The germline V gene has CDR1 SGDLS and CDR2 YYNGEE. This CDR3 has 13 amino acids. Trimming shortened V by 5 bases and J by 6 bases, and 11 bases separated the two germline ends. Of note for this clone: Additional DNA sequences in this sample encode the identical CDR3.

The data were produced by immunoSEQ multiplex PCR, yet TCRdb's version contains in-frame clones alone and is incomplete. The table lists roughly 2.1 million clones, more than 85% of them singletons. The chain joins TRBV9 to TRBJ2-2; no definite D call. The receptor comes from a man aged 18 to 30 in good health. Some clones in this sample may be carry-over from other donors' samples. Sequenced sample: naive CD8+ T cells from PBMCs. CDR3 sequence: CASRPQGSGELFF. CDR3 in DNA: TGTGCCAGCAGGCCACAAGGGTCCGGGGAGCTGTTTTTT.